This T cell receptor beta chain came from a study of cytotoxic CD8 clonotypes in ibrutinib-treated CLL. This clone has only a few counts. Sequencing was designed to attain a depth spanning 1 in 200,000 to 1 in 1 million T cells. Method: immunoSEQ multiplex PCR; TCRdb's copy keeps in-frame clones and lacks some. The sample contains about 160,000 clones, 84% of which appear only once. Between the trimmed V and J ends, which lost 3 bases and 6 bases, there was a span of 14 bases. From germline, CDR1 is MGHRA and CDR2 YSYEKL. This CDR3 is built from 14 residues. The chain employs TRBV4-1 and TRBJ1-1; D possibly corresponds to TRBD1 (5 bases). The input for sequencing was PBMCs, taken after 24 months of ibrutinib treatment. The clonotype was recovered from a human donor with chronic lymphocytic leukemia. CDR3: CASSQPDSTAEAFF. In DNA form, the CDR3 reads TGCGCCAGCAGCCAGCCCGACAGTACCGCTGAAGCTTTCTTT.